This T cell receptor (beta chain) was captured in a study of response to subunit inactivated influenza vaccine. Study results and limitations: Every seasonal influenza vaccination brings in few new T cells, the authors suggested.

TCRdb processed the RT-PCR reads anew with MiXCR; each CDR3 protein has one entry. Altogether about 520,000 distinct CDR3 sequences are present, about 25% being singletons, with the ten largest covering under 2.5%. Germline CDR1 and CDR2: SGHTA and FQGTGA. The CDR3 has 16 amino acids. The V end lost 4 bases, the J end lost 3 bases, and 15 bases lay between the germline ends. As to this clonotype: The antigen remains unidentified.

This material consisted of CD4+ T cells sorted from PBMCs, taken around 5 days after vaccination. The V gene is TRBV7-3, the J gene TRBJ2-2; D gene ambiguous. The sequence came from a man in his fifties who received an inactivated influenza vaccine. CDR3 bases: TGTGCCAGCAGCTACGCAATTGCCAAAGACACCGGGGAGCTGTTTTTT. Its translation: CASSYAIAKDTGELFF.